This T cell receptor beta chain was recorded in a study of blood T cell repertoires in COVID-19. Study at large: Acute and convalescent COVID-19 specimens originated in the United States, Italy and Spain. PBMCs, B-cell-depleted T cells, or T cells were the source of the cDNA or gDNA that made up the material.

Methods used by the authors: Estimated nucleated cell counts came from reference gene primer amplification. The method was immunoSEQ multiplex PCR; TCRdb's version includes in-frame clones alone and lacks a portion of them. That table supplies the V and J calls and clone size; D and trimming were determined from the DNA. The table has about 200,000 clones, roughly 84% seen once. This clone was recorded a few times. Germline V CDR1 and CDR2: MNHEY, SVGAGI. Trimming shortened V by 4 bases and J by 0 bases, and 10 bases separated the two germline ends. The CDR3 sequence is 15 residues long. The receptor was isolated from a middle-aged man with acute or convalescent COVID-19. Sequences were obtained from peripheral blood. This chain connects TRBV6-5 to TRBJ1-3; D unclear. CDR3: CASSLGRPSGNTIYF. The CDR3 DNA reads as TGTGCCAGCAGTTTGGGCAGGCCCTCTGGAAACACCATATATTTT.